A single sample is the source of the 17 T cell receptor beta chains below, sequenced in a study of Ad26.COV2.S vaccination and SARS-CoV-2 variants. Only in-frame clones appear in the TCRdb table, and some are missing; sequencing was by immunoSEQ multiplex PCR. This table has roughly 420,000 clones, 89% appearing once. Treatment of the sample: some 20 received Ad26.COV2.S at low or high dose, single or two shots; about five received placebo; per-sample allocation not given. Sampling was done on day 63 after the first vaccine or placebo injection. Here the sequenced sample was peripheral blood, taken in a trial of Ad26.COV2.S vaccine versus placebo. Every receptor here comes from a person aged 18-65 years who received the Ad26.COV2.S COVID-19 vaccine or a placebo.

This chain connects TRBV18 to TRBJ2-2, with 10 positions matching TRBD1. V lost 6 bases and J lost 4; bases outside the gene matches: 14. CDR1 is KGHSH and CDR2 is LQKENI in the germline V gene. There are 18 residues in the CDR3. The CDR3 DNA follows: TGTGCCAGCTCCCAAAACCGGCCCGGGACAGGGGCCACCGGGGAGCTGTTTTTT. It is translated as CASSQNRPGTGATGELFF.

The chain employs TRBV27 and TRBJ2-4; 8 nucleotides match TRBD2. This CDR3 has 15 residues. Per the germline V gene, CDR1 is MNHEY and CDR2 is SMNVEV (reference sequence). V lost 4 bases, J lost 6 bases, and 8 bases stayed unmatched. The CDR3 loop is CASSSPAGGPNIQYF. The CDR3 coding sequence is TGTGCCAGCAGTTCCCCGGCGGGGGGACCAAACATTCAGTACTTC.

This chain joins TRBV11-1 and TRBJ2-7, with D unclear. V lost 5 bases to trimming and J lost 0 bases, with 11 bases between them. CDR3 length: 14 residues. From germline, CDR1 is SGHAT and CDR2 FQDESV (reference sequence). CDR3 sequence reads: CASSQIESSYEQYF. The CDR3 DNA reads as TGTGCCAGCAGCCAAATAGAAAGCTCCTACGAGCAGTACTTC.

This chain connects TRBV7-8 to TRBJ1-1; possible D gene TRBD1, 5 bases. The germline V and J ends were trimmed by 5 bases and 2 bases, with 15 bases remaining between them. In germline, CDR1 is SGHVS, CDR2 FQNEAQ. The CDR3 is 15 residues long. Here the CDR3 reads CASSLSWGSNTEAFF. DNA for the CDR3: TGTGCCAGCAGCCTCAGTTGGGGGAGTAACACTGAAGCTTTCTTT.

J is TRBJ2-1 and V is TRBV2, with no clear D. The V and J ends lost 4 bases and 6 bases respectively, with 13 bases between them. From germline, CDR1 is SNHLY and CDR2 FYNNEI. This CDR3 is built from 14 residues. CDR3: CASSARFLTNEQFF. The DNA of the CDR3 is TGTGCCAGCAGTGCGCGCTTCCTGACCAATGAGCAGTTCTTC.

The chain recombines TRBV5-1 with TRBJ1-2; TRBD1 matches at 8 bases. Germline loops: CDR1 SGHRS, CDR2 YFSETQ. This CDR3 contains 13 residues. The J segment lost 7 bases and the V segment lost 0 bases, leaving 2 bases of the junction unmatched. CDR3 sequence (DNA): TGCGCCAGCAGCTTGGGACAGGGGAGTGGCTACACCTTC. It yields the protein CASSLGQGSGYTF.

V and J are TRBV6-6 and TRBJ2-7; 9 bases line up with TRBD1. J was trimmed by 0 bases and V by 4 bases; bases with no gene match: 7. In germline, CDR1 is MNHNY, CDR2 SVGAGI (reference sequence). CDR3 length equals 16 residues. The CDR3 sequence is CASSSLGQGSSYEQYV. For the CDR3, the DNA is TGTGCCAGCAGTTCCCTTGGACAGGGGAGCTCCTACGAGCAGTACGTC.

CDR3 sequence (DNA): TGTGCCAGCAGCCCGGGGACAGGGGGCATTGAGCAGTTCTTC. Its protein product is CASSPGTGGIEQFF. This sequence joins TRBV7-3 and TRBJ2-1; 12 nucleotides line up with TRBD1. This CDR3 has 14 residues. V dropped 5 bases and J dropped 9; count of bases not matched to a gene: 5. Germline V gene lookup returns CDR1 SGHTA and CDR2 FQGTGA.

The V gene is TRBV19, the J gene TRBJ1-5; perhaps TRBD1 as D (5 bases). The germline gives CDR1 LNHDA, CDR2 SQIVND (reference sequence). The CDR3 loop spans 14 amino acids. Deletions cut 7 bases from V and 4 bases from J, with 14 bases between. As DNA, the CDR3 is TGTGCCAGTAACGGGGTGGGGGAAAATCAGCCCCAGCATTTT. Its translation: CASNGVGENQPQHF.

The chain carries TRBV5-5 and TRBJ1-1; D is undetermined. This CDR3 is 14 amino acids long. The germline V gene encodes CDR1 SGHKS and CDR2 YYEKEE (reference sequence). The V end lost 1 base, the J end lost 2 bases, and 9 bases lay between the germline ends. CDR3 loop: CASSLLGSNTEAFF. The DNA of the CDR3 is TGTGCCAGCAGCTTGTTAGGTTCCAACACTGAAGCTTTCTTT.

The CDR3 DNA reads TGTGCCAGCAGTTACTCCCACGGAGGGACCCAGTACTTC. Amino acid sequence: CASSYSHGGTQYF. This chain connects TRBV6-5 to TRBJ2-5; the D gene is possibly TRBD2 (5 bases). V lost 0 bases and J 7 bases, leaving 9 bases between the germline ends. The CDR3 totals 13 residues. Germline CDR1 and CDR2: MNHEY and SVGAGI.

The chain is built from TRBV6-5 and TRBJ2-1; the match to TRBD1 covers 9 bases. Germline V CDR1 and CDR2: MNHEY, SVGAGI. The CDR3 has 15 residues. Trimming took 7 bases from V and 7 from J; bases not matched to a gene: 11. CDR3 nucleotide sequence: TGTGCCAGCATCTCCGGGACAGGGAGGGAGAATGAGCAGTTCTTC. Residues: CASISGTGRENEQFF.

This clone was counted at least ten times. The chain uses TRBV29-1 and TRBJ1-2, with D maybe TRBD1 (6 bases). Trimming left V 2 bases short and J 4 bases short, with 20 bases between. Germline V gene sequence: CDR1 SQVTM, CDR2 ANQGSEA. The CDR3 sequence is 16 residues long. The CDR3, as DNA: TGCAGCGTTGAATTGGACAGCCTTGGGCCTGGCTATGGCTACACCTTC. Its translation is CSVELDSLGPGYGYTF.

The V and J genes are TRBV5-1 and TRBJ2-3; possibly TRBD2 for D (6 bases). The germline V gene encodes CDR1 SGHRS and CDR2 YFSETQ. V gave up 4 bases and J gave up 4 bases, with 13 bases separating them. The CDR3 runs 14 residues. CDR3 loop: CASSPLGGADTQYF. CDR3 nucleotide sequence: TGCGCCAGCAGCCCCCTGGGAGGTGCAGATACGCAGTATTTT.

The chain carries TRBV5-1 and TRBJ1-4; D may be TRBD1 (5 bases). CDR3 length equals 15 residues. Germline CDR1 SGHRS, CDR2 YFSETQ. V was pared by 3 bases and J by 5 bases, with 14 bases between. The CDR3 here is CASSWVWGPNEKLFF. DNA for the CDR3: TGCGCCAGCAGCTGGGTCTGGGGACCGAATGAAAAACTGTTTTTT. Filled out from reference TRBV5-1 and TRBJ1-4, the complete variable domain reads KAGVTQTPRYLIKTRGQQVTLSCSPISGHRSVSWYQQTPGQGLQFLFEYFSETQRNKGNFPGRFSGRQFSNSRSEMNVSTLELGDSALYLCASSWVWGPNEKLFFGSGTQLSVL.

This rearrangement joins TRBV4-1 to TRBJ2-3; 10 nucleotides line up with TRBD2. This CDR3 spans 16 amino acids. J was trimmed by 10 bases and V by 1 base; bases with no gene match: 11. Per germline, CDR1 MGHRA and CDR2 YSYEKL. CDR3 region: CASSQGALLAGTSQYF. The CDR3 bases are TGCGCCAGCAGCCAAGGGGCGTTACTAGCGGGGACCTCGCAGTATTTT.

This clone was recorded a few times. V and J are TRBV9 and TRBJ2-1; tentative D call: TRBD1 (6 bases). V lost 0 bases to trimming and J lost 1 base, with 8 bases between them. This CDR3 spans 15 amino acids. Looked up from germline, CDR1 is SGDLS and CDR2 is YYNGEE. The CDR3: CASSVDTGSYNEQFF. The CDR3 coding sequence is TGTGCCAGCAGCGTAGATACAGGGTCCTACAATGAGCAGTTCTTC. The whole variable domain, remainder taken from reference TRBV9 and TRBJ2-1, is DSGVTQTPKHLITATGQRVTLRCSPRSGDLSVYWYQQSLDQGLQFLIQYYNGEERAKGNILERFSAQQFPDLHSELNLSSLELGDSALYFCASSVDTGSYNEQFFGPGTRLTVL.